This TCR beta chain was identified in a study of shared clonotypes between healthy human individuals. Trimming left V 4 bases short and J 9 bases short, with 19 bases between. Germline V CDR1 and CDR2: SGHDT, YYEEEE. This CDR3 comprises 14 residues. Of note for this clone: No antigen is known for it.

The assay was immunoSEQ multiplex PCR, and TCRdb's table has in-frame clones only and misses some. Here the sample spans 850,000 to 1,200,000 clones, under 80% being singletons. Study-level points and caveats: The small donor group covered limited genetic and exposure diversity.

This chain uses TRBV5-6 with TRBJ2-5; D assignment may be TRBD1 or TRBD2 (5 bases each). Sequenced input: memory CD4+ T cells sorted from blood. Subset indicated: CD45RA-negative fraction. This sequence was found in a young man in good health. CDR3 region: CASSPMTAGAAQYF. In nucleotides, the CDR3 is TGTGCCAGCAGCCCAATGACAGCCGGGGCGGCCCAGTACTTC.